This T cell receptor beta chain was retrieved from a study of beta chain features in type 1 diabetes. Study as a whole: Across every sample, around 98 million sorted cells were examined in total.

Reverse transcription of all isolated RNA meant that expressed TCRB transcripts were sequenced. The protocol was immunoSEQ multiplex PCR, while the TCRdb copy is restricted to in-frame clones and leaves out a portion. The sample holds about 170,000 clones, 7% to 9% seen once. The ends were cut back, 2 bases at V and 0 bases at J, with 5 bases in the middle. Germline V gene lookup returns CDR1 SNHLY and CDR2 FYNNEI. This CDR3 has 14 residues. Only a few counts were recorded for this clone. Its antigen is still unknown. Study conclusions and caveats: Type 1 diabetes patients showed a moderate but significant shortening of TCRB CDR3s in all four CD4+ subsets. Highly expressing activated T cells could be over-counted with a cDNA template. Resolution of whether HLA type affects TCRB rearrangement was not achieved here. Comparison showed that naive, central memory and Treg TCRB repertoires appeared more similar among patients than among healthy donors.

Sequencing input: central memory CD4+ T cells from blood. The chain has TRBV2 and TRBJ2-1; D is ambiguous. The receptor comes from a man between 18 and 29 years old with type 1 diabetes. This CDR3 is CASSESFSYNEQFF. DNA of the CDR3: TGTGCCAGCAGTGAATCTTTCTCCTACAATGAGCAGTTCTTC.